Listed here are 2 T cell receptor beta chains from one sample, sequenced in a study of cytomegalovirus exposure and HLA in healthy donors. Both 60 Vbeta primers and 13 Jbeta primers went into the PCR. Clones were sequenced by immunoSEQ multiplex PCR, and TCRdb holds only the in-frame ones, with some missing. The sample shows about 200,000 clones, about 78% of them seen only once. The sequenced sample consisted of PBMCs. Every receptor here comes from a woman in her 30s in good health and CMV-seronegative.

The sample holds a few counts of this clone. The CDR3 DNA sequence: TGTGCCAGCAGTTTCGCCAACAGGGGGCCAGGCTACGAGCAGTACTTC. It yields the protein CASSFANRGPGYEQYF. The V gene is TRBV27, the J gene TRBJ2-7, with TRBD1 matching over 9 bases. Trimming removed 3 bases from V and 3 bases from J; junction bases left unmatched: 9. Per germline, CDR1 MNHEY and CDR2 SMNVEV (reference sequence). The CDR3 runs 16 residues.

The V call is TRBV2, the J call TRBJ2-1; tentatively, D is TRBD2 (5 bases). With 5 bases removed from V and 11 bases from J, the gap between germline ends came to 16 bases. Germline V gives CDR1 SNHLY, CDR2 FYNNEI. CDR3 length equals 13 residues. The CDR3 is CASSNREPMQQFF. CDR3 DNA: TGTGCCAGCAGTAACCGGGAACCCATGCAGCAGTTCTTC. The entire variable domain, with the rest obtained from reference TRBV2 and TRBJ2-1, is as follows: EPEVTQTPSHQVTQMGQEVILRCVPISNHLYFYWYRQILGQKVEFLVSFYNNEISEKSEIFDDQFSVERPDGSNFTLKIRSTKLEDSAMYFCASSNREPMQQFFGPGTRLTVL.